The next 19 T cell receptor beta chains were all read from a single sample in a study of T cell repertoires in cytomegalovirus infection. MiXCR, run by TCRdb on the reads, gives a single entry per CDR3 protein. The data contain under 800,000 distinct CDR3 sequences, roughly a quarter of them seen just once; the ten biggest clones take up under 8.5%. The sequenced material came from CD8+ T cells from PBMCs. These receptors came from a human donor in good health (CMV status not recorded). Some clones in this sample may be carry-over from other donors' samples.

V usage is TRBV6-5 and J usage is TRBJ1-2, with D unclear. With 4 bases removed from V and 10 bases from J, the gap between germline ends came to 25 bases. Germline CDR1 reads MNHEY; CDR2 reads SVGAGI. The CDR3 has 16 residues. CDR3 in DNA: TGTGCCAGCAGTTTCCACTCGAAGAATGTTGAAGTTTTCTACACCTTC. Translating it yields CASSFHSKNVEVFYTF.

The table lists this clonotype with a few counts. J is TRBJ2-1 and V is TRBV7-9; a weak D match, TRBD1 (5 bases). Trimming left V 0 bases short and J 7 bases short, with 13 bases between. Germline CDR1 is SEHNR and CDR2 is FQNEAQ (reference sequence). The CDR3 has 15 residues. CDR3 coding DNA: TGTGCCAGCAGCTTAGCGGGCCAGGGAATGAATGAGCAGTTCTTC. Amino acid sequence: CASSLAGQGMNEQFF. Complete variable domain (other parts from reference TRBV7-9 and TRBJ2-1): DTGVSQNPRHKITKRGQNVTFRCDPISEHNRLYWYRQTLGQGPEFLTYFQNEAQLEKSRLLSDRFSAERPKGSFSTLEIQRTEQGDSAMYLCASSLAGQGMNEQFFGPGTRLTVL.

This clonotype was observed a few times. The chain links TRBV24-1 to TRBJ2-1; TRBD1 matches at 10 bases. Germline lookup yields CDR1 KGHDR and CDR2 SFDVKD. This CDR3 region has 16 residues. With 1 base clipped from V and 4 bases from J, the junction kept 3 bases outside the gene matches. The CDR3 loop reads CATSDLPGQGYNEQFF. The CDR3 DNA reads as TGTGCCACCAGTGATTTACCGGGACAGGGGTACAATGAGCAGTTCTTC.

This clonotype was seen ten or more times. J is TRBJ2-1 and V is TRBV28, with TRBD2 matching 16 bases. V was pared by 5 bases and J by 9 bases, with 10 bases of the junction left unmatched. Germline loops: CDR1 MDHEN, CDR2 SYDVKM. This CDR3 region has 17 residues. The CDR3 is CASSLTTGLAGGSEQFF. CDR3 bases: TGTGCCAGCAGTCTGACCACGGGACTAGCGGGGGGGAGTGAGCAGTTCTTC.

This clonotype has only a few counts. The CDR3 bases are TGTGCCAGCAGCCCCCCTGGAGGGGATAATGAGCAGTTCTTC. This gives the protein CASSPPGGDNEQFF. V and J are TRBV7-9 and TRBJ2-1, with D perhaps matching TRBD2 (6 bases). The CDR3 extends over 14 amino acids. Germline loops: CDR1 SEHNR, CDR2 FQNEAQ (reference sequence). Trimming took off 5 bases at V and 7 bases at J, with 15 bases between the two ends. Full variable domain (missing parts from reference TRBV7-9 and TRBJ2-1): DTGVSQNPRHKITKRGQNVTFRCDPISEHNRLYWYRQTLGQGPEFLTYFQNEAQLEKSRLLSDRFSAERPKGSFSTLEIQRTEQGDSAMYLCASSPPGGDNEQFFGPGTRLTVL.

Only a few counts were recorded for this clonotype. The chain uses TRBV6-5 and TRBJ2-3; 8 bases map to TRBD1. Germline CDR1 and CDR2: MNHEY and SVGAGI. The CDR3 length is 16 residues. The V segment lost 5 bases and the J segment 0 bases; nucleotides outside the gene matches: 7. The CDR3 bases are TGTGCCAGCAGTGGACCGACAGGGGCAAGCACAGATACGCAGTATTTT. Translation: CASSGPTGASTDTQYF.

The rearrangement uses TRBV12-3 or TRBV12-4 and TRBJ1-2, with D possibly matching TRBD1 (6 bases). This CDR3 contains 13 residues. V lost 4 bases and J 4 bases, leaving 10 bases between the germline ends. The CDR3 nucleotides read TGTGCCAGCAGTTCTACAGGGCTCTATGGCTACACCTTC. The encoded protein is CASSSTGLYGYTF.

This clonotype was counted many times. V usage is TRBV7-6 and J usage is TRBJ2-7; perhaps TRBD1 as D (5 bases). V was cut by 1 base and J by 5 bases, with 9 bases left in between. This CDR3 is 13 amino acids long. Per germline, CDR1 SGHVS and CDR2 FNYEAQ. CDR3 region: CASSLGGMDEQYF. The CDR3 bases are TGTGCCAGCAGCTTAGGGGGCATGGACGAGCAGTACTTC.

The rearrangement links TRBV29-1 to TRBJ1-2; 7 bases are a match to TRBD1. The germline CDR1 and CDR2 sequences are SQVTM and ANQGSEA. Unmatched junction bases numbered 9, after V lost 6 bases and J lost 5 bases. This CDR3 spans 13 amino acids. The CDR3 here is CSVTTSGGYGYTF. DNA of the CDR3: TGCAGCGTGACAACCTCAGGGGGTTATGGCTACACCTTC.

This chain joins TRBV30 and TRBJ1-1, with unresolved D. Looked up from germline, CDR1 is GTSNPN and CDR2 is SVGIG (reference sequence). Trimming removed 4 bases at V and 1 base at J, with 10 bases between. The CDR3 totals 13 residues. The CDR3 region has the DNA TGTGCCTGGAATGGGGAGTCGAACACTGAAGCTTTCTTT. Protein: CAWNGESNTEAFF.

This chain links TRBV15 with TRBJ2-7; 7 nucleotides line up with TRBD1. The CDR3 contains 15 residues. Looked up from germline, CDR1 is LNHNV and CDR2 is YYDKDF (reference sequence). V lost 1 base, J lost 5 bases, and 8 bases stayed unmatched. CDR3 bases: TGTGCCACCAGCAGAGCCGGCTTAACAGGGGACGAGCAGTACGTC. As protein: CATSRAGLTGDEQYV.

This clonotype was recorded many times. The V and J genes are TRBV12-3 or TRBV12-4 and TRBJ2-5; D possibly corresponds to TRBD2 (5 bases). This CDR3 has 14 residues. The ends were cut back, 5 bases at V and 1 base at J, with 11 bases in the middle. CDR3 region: CASSPGVTQETQYF. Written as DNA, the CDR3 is TGTGCCAGCAGTCCCGGGGTGACCCAAGAGACCCAGTACTTC.

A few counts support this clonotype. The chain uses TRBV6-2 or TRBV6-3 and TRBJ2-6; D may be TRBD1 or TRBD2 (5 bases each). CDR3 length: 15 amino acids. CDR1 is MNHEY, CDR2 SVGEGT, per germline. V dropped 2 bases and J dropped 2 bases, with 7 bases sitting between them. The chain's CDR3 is CASSYRDAGANVLTF. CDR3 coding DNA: TGTGCCAGCAGTTACCGGGACGCTGGGGCCAACGTCCTGACTTTC.

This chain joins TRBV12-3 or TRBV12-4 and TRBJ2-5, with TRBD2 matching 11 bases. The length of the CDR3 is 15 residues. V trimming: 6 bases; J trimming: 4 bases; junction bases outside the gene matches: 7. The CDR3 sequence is CASRRLAGWGETQYF. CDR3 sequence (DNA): TGTGCCAGCAGGCGACTAGCGGGATGGGGAGAGACCCAGTACTTC.

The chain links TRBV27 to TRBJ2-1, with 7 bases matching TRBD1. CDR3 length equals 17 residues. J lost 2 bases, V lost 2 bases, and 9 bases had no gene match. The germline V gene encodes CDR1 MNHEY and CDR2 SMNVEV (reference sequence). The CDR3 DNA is TGTGCCAGCAGTTTAGTACAGGGGTTTCCCACCTACAATGAGCAGTTCTTC. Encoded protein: CASSLVQGFPTYNEQFF.

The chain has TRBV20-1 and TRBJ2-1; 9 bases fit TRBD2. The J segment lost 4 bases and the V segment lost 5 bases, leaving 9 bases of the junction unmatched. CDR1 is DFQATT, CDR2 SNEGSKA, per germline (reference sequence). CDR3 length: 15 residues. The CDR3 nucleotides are TGCAGTGCTCCCTTTAGCGGGGGAGCGTACAATGAGCAGTTCTTC. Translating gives CSAPFSGGAYNEQFF.

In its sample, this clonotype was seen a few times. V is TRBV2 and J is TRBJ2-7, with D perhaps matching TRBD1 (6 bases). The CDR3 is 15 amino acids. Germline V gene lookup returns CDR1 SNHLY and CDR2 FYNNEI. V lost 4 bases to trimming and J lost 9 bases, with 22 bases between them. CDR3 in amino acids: CASSGVRGHRTGQYF. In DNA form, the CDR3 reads TGTGCCAGCAGTGGAGTAAGGGGACACCGTACGGGGCAGTACTTC.

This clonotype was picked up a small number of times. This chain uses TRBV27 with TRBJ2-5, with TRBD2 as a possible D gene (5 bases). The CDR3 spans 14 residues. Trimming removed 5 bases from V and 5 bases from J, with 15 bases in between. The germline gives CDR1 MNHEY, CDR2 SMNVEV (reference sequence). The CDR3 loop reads CASSPLESGETQYF. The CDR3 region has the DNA TGTGCCAGCAGTCCCCTCGAGTCGGGGGAGACCCAGTACTTC.

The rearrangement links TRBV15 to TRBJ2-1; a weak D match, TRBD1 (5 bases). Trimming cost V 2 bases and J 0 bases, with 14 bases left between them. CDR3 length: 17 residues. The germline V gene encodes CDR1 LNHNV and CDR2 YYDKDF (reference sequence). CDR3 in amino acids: CATSRTSGLGSYNEQFF. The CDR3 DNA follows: TGTGCCACCAGCAGAACCTCAGGGTTGGGCTCCTACAATGAGCAGTTCTTC.